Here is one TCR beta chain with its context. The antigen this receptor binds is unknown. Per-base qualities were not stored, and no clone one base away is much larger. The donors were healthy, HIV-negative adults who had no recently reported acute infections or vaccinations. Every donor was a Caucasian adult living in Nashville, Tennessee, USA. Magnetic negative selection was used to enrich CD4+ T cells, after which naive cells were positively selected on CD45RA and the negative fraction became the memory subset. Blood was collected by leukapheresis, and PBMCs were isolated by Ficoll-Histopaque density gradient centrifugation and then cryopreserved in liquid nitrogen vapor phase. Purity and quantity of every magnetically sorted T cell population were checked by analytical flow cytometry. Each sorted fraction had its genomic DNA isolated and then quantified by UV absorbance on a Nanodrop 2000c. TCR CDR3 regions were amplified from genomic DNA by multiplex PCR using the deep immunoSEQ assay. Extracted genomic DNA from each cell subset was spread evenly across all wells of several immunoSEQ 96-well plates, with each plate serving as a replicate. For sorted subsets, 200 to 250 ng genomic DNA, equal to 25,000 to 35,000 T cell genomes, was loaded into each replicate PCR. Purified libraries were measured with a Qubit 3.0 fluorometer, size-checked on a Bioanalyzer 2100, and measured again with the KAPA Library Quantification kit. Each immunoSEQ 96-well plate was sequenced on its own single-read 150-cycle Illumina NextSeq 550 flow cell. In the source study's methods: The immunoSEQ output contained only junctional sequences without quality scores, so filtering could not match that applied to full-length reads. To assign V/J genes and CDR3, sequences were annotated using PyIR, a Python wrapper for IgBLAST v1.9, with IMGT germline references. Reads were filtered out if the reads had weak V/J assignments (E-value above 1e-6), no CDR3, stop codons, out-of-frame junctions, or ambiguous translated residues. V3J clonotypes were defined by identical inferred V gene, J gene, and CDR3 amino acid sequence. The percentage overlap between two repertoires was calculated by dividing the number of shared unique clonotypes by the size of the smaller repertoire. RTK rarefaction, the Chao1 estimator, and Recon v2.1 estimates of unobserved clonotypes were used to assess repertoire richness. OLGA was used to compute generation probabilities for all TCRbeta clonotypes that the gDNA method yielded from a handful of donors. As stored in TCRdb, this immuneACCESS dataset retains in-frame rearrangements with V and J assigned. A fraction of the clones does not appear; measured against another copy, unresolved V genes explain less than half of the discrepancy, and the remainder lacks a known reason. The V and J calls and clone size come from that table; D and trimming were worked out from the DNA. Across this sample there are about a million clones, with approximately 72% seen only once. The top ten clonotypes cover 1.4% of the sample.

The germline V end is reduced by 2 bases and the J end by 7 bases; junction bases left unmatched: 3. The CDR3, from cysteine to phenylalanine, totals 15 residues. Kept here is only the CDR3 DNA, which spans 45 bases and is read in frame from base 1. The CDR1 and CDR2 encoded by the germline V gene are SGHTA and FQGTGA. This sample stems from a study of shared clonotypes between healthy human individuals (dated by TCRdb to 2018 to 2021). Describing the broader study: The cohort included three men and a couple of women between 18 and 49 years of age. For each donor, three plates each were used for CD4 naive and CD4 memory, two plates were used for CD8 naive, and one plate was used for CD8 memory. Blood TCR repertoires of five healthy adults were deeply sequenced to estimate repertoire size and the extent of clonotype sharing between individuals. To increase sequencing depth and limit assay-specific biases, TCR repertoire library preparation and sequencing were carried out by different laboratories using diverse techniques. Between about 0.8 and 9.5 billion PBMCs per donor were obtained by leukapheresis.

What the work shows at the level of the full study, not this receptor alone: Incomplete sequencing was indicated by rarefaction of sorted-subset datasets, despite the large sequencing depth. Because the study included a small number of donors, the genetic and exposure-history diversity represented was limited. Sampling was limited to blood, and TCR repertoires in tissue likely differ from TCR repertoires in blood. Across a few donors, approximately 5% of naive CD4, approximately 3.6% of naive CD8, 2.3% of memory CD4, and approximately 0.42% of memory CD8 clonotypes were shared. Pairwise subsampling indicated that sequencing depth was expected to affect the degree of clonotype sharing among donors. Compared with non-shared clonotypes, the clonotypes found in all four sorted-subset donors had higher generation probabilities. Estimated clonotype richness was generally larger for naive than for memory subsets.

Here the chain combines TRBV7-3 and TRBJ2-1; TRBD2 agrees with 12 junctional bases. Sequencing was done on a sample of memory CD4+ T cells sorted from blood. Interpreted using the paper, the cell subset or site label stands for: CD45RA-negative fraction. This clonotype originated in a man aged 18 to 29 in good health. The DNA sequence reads TGTGCCAGCAGCTTAGCTAGCGGGGGGGCGAATGAGCAGTTCTTC. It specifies CASSLASGGANEQFF.